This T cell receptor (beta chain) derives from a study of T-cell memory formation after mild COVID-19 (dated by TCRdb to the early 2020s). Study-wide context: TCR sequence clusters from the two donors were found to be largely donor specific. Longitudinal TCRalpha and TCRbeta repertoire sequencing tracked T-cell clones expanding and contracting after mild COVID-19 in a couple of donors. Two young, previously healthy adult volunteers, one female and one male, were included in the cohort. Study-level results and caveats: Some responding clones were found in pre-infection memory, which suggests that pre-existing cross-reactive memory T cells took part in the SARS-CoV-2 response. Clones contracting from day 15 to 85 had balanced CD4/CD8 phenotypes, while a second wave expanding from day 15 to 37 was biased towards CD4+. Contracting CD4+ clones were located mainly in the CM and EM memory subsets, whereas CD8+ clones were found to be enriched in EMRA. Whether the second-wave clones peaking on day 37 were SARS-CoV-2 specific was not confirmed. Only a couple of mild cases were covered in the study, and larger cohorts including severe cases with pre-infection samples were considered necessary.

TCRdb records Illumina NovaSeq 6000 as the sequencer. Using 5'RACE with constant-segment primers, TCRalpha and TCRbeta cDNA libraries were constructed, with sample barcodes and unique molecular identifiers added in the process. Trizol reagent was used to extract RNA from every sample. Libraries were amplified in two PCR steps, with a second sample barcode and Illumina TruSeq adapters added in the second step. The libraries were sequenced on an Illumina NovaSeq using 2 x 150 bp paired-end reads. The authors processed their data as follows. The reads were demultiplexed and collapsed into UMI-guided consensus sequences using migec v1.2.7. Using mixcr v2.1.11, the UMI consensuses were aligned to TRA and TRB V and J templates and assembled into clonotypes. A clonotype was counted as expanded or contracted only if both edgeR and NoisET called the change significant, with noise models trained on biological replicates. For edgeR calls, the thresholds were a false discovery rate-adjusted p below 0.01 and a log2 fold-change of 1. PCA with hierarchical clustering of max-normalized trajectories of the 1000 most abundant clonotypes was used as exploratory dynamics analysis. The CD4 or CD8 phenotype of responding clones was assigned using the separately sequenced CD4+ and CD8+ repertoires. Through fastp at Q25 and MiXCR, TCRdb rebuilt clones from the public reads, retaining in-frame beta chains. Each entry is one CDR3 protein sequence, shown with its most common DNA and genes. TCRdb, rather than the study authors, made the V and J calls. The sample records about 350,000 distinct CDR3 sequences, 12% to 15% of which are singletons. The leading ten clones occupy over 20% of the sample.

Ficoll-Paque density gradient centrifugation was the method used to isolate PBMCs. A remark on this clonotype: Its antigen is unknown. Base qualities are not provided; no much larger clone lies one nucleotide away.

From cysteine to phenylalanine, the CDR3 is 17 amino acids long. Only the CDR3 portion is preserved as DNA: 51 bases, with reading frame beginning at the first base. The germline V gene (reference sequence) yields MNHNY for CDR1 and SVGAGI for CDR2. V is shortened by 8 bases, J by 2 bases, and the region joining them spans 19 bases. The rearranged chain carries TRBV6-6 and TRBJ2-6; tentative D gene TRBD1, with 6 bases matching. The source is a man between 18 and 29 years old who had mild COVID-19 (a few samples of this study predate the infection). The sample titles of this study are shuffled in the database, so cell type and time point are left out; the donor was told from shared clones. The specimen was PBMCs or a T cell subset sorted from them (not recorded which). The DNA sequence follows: TGTGCCAGCCGAACAGGGCCCCTGGGGACTGGGGCCAACGTCCTGACTTTC. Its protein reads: CASRTGPLGTGANVLTF.